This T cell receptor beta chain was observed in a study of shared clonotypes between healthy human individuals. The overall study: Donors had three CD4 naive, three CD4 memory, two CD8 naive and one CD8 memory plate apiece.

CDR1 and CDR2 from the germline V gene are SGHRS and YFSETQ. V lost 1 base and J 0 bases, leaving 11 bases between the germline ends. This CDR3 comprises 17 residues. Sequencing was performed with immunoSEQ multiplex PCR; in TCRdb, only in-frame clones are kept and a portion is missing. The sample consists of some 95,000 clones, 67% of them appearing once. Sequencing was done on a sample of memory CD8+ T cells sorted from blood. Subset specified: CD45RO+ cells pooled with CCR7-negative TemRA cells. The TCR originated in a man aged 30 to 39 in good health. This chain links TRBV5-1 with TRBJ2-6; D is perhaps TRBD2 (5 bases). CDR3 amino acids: CASSLIPGSSGANVLTF. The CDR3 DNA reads TGCGCCAGCAGCTTGATTCCGGGGAGCTCTGGGGCCAACGTCCTGACTTTC.